This TCR beta chain derives from a study of vaccination and CD4 T cells after COVID-19. The study sequenced cultured CD4+ T cell DNA using the Oncomine TCR Beta short-read assay. TCRdb passed the PCR reads through MiXCR, listing each CDR3 protein once. The table lists about 25,000 distinct CDR3 sequences, around 49% of them singletons. The germline V gene has CDR1 SGHTA and CDR2 FQGNSA. The CDR3 contains 16 residues. V was trimmed by 5 bases and J by 2 bases, leaving 16 bases between them. The sample holds a few counts of this clonotype. Its antigen remains unidentified. Treatment here: roughly ten-day PBMC culture with coronavirus spike peptide pools or control peptides (ViraFEST assay). Peptide pool stimulation in ViraFEST expanded antigen-specific T cells, whose TCRs were then sequenced. Dates of positive PCR ran from March to December 2020, before US Alpha, Beta and Delta variants.

This receptor was taken from a human donor who had recovered from COVID-19. The chain carries TRBV7-2 and TRBJ1-3, with TRBD1 as a possible D gene (6 bases). Sequences were obtained from CD4+ T cells from blood, cultured in vitro. CDR3 sequence: CASSPTLQGAGNTIYF. The CDR3 nucleotides are TGTGCCAGCAGCCCGACTTTACAGGGAGCTGGAAACACCATATATTTT.